This TCR beta chain was observed in a study of Ad26.COV2.S vaccination and SARS-CoV-2 variants. Generated by immunoSEQ multiplex PCR, the TCRdb table keeps only in-frame clones and is missing some. The table has about 440,000 clones, about 90% seen once. The V and J ends lost 4 bases and 3 bases, in that order; junction bases with no gene match: 8. Per germline, CDR1 SGHRS and CDR2 YFSETQ. CDR3 length: 15 amino acids. Indicated treatment: approximately 18 received Ad26.COV2.S at low or high dose, single or two shots; about five received placebo; per-sample allocation not given. Following the first vaccine or placebo injection, samples were taken on day 63.

The TCR sequence derives from a person aged 18 to 59 who received the Ad26.COV2.S COVID-19 vaccine or a placebo. The sequencing here drew on peripheral blood, taken in a trial of Ad26.COV2.S vaccine versus placebo. The genes are TRBV5-1 and TRBJ2-3; 7 bases are a match to TRBD2. The CDR3 reads CASSQTSVFTDTQYF. In DNA, the CDR3 is TGCGCCAGCAGCCAAACTAGCGTCTTTACAGATACGCAGTATTTT.